A single sample gave rise to the 4 T cell receptor beta chains below, sequenced in a study of identifying expanded T cells in peripheral blood. Using immunoSEQ multiplex PCR, the repertoire was profiled, and TCRdb retains in-frame clones only, with some absent. Among about 47,000 clones listed, 82% were seen once. Sequencing input: blood. Every receptor here comes from a person aged 18 to 69 in good health.

The chain recombines TRBV7-9 with TRBJ2-2; the D gene could be TRBD1 or TRBD2 (5 bases each). CDR1 is SEHNR, CDR2 FQNEAQ, per germline (reference sequence). Trimming removed 7 bases from V and 0 bases from J, with 15 bases in between. This CDR3 is built from 16 residues. DNA for the CDR3: TGTGCCAGCACCCGCCTCGGGGCTTCGAACACCGGGGAGCTGTTTTTT. Residues: CASTRLGASNTGELFF.

The chain has TRBV19 and TRBJ2-3; D might be TRBD1 (6 bases). The CDR3 has 15 amino acids. V lost 5 bases to trimming and J lost 0 bases, with 12 bases between them. Germline V CDR1 and CDR2: LNHDA, SQIVND (reference sequence). As DNA, the CDR3 is TGTGCCAGTAGTTCCAGGGGTCCTAGCACAGATACGCAGTATTTT. It specifies CASSSRGPSTDTQYF.

This chain joins TRBV7-8 and TRBJ2-4, with TRBD2 identical over 15 bases. Germline V CDR1 and CDR2: SGHVS, FQNEAQ. This CDR3 has 20 residues. V was clipped by 4 bases and J by 1 base; unmatched bases: 11. DNA for the CDR3: TGTGCCAGCAGCTCGCCACTAGGGACTAGCGGGGGGAGCGCCAAAAACATTCAGTACTTC. It yields the protein CASSSPLGTSGGSAKNIQYF.

The chain carries TRBV9 and TRBJ2-5, with D perhaps matching TRBD2 (5 bases). CDR1 is SGDLS, CDR2 YYNGEE, per germline. V lost 0 bases and J 4 bases, leaving 10 bases between the germline ends. There are 14 residues in the CDR3. CDR3 residues: CASSVGGLGETQYF. DNA for the CDR3: TGTGCCAGCAGCGTAGGAGGACTGGGAGAGACCCAGTACTTC.